This T cell receptor beta chain is from a study of T cell clonotyping in hematopoietic cell transplantation. The study's findings and limits: After transplant, recipient diversity fell while pathologically expanded clonotypes grew through day 180. Higher Inverse Simpson Index values in graft donor and pretransplant recipient predicted broader posttransplant TCR diversity. Cells were unsorted, so CD4 and CD8 contributions were not separated.

Germline V gene sequence: CDR1 KGHSH, CDR2 LQKENI. Deletions cut 0 bases from V and 6 bases from J, with 8 bases between. This CDR3 contains 13 residues. Sample time point: recipient sample about 28 days before transplant, after cytoreduction. In the case of this clone: Its antigen is not identified.

TCRdb's table, derived via immunoSEQ multiplex PCR, lists solely in-frame clones and lacks some. The sample lists thousands of clones, 87% occurring once. This chain connects TRBV18 to TRBJ1-2; D remains unclear. Specimen: peripheral blood mononuclear cells, collected before stem cell transplant. This clonotype was obtained from a woman aged 60-75 years with acute myeloid leukemia. Some clones in this sample may be carry-over from other donors' samples. CDR3 DNA sequence: TGTGCCAGCTCACCACCGTCCAGTCATGGCTACACCTTC. This gives the protein CASSPPSSHGYTF.